Listed below are T cell receptor beta chains from one sample, sequenced in a study of T cells in Graves' hyperthyroidism and ophthalmopathy. TCRdb reanalysed the multiplex PCR reads using MiXCR and keeps one entry per CDR3 protein. The table has hundreds of thousands of distinct CDR3 sequences, around 39% seen once. The sample taken for sequencing was blood. The receptors derive from a man in his late teens or twenties with Graves' hyperthyroidism. Both conserved end residues are trimmed from each CDR3. D genes are given only for firm matches. The size of a clone is reported for some rows only, either as once, few or many, or as a class for expanded clones.

. | TRBV5-1 | . | ASSLNSGGEETQY
TRBD1 | TRBV12-3/TRBV12-4 | few | ASSWDRVESEAF
TRBD1 | TRBV20-1 | few | SARHQGASGFNQPQH
. | TRBV9 | . | ASSVEASNEQY
. | TRBV29-1 | . | SVDLAGGADEKLF
TRBD1 | TRBV6-6 | few | ASSANYRGLNTIY
. | TRBV24-1 | . | ATSAGTYYTDTQY
TRBD1 | TRBV25-1 | . | ARVVTGQGYGYT
. | TRBV12-3/TRBV12-4 | . | ASSSAERLGAASYEQY
. | TRBV20-1 | . | SAMPGNMNTEAF
TRBD1 | TRBV7-6 | few | ASNPTGDRGYEQY
. | TRBV5-1 | . | ASSLVPRELF
. | TRBV9 | . | ASSGEQLDPGETQY
. | TRBV6-1 | . | ASSQYRQVSYEQY
TRBD2 | TRBV7-8 | many | ASSSRLAGGGKTQY
TRBD1 | TRBV7-9 | . | ASSGGQDRYRTEAF
. | TRBV29-1 | many | SALRDGYEQY
TRBD1 | TRBV12-3/TRBV12-4 | . | ASRPDRAETQY
TRBD1 | TRBV25-1 | many | ASSETGGFPEAF
. | TRBV10-3 | . | AISVQNYEQY
. | TRBV19 | . | AVIRTDAEA
. | TRBV12-3/TRBV12-4 | many | ASNLGLNSEAF
. | TRBV14 | few | ASSQHIDTGELF
. | TRBV19 | . | ASSFLTRGTEAF
. | TRBV11-2 | . | ASSSLLEAQY
. | TRBV29-1 | many | SVTRGNTGELF
. | TRBV7-2 | . | ASSYSGDPRNEKLF
. | TRBV24-1 | many | ATSDPPGRYTEAF
. | TRBV12-3/TRBV12-4 | many | ASSWTAQETQY
. | TRBV19 | few | ASSTRGINTEAF
. | TRBV5-4 | . | ASSLAGPQNTEAF
. | TRBV9 | many | ASSGAPGVRGYT
TRBD1 | TRBV9 | many | ASSVGQGSSGANVLT
. | TRBV9 | . | ASNPRPGGQQY
. | TRBV25-1 | few | ASSYIGPALLNSPLH
. | TRBV29-1 | many | SAVVGNTEAF
. | TRBV2 | many | ASQKEQGKEQPQH
TRBD1 | TRBV5-8 | . | ASSLAGGTYNSPLH
. | TRBV19 | many | ASSISGGTYEQY
TRBD1 | TRBV6-6 | many | ASSYGQGGQPQH
. | TRBV2 | many | ASSGAEAF
TRBD1 | TRBV7-9 | few | ASSGWTGFGWDTEAF
TRBD1 | TRBV19 | many | ASSSPDRVGTEAF
. | TRBV29-1 | many | SVVLKANIYEQY
TRBD1 | TRBV19 | . | ASGQGLYSGANVLT
TRBD1 | TRBV25-1 | . | ASRIRTGGEETQY
. | TRBV19 | many | ATTSGKYNSPLH
TRBD1 | TRBV10-3 | . | AISAGDRGLETQH
TRBD2 | TRBV2 | . | ASRTLETSGRARKTQY
. | TRBV7-8 | few | ASKVGVGTQY
. | TRBV29-1 | many | SVLYRDGRPDEQY
. | TRBV5-4 | . | ASTPTNSLNTEAF
. | TRBV7-2 | . | ASSTATGPYGETQY
. | TRBV2 | . | ASSSLEARGAGELF
TRBD2 | TRBV7-9 | . | ASSQSQTSGVHEQY
. | TRBV2 | . | ASSRGMESYNSPLH